Each of the 5 T cell receptor beta chains below was sequenced from the same sample in a study of OX40 agonist ivuxolimab in advanced cancers. Profiling relied on immunoSEQ multiplex PCR, and the TCRdb table lists in-frame clones only, not all of them. Found here are about 68,000 clones, 85% to 90% of them singletons; the top ten hold 0.6% to 0.8%. Sequencing was performed on CD4+ or CD8+ T cells sorted from blood, taken in a trial of the OX40 agonist ivuxolimab. Source of these receptors: an adult with an advanced solid tumor such as melanoma, head and neck, liver or kidney cancer.

The chain recombines TRBV7-2 with TRBJ1-6, with 7 bases fitting TRBD1. J gave up 6 bases and V 3 bases, and 8 bases lay outside the gene matches. Germline CDR1 SGHTA, CDR2 FQGNSA. The CDR3 has 16 amino acids. In DNA, the CDR3 is TGTGCCAGCAGCTTTTATCCCGGGACAGCTAATTCACCCCTCCACTTT. Amino acids: CASSFYPGTANSPLHF.

This clone showed up just once. The chain recombines TRBV7-2 with TRBJ2-7, with a tentative D call TRBD2 (5 bases). The germline V and J ends were trimmed by 2 bases and 5 bases, with 13 bases remaining between them. The CDR3 has 14 residues. Germline V gene sequence: CDR1 SGHTA, CDR2 FQGNSA. The CDR3, as DNA: TGTGCCAGCAGCTTACGGGGTTCTAACGACGAGCAGTACTTC. It yields the protein CASSLRGSNDEQYF.

This chain uses TRBV5-1 with TRBJ1-1, with D unclear. Trimming pared 3 bases from V and 6 bases from J, leaving 6 bases between. The CDR3 totals 11 residues. The germline V gene encodes CDR1 SGHRS and CDR2 YFSETQ. CDR3 sequence: CASSSSSEAFF. CDR3 nucleotide sequence: TGCGCCAGCAGCTCCTCGTCTGAAGCTTTCTTT.

The chain has TRBV9 and TRBJ1-1, with a tentative D call TRBD1 (5 bases). Germline V gene lookup returns CDR1 SGDLS and CDR2 YYNGEE. The CDR3 length is 13 residues. The V gene lost 3 bases and the J gene lost 0 bases, with 6 bases spanning the gap. The CDR3 reads CASSETVNTEAFF. The CDR3 DNA is TGTGCCAGCAGCGAGACAGTGAACACTGAAGCTTTCTTT.

This clone was picked up one time. This rearrangement joins TRBV5-8 to TRBJ1-5, with D perhaps matching TRBD1 (5 bases). The CDR3 sequence is 15 residues long. V dropped 3 bases and J dropped 2 bases, with 12 bases sitting between them. Germline V gene data show CDR1 as SGHTS and CDR2 as YDEGEE. The CDR3 spells CASSYLVTGNQPQHF. The CDR3, as DNA: TGTGCCAGCAGCTATCTCGTGACAGGCAATCAGCCCCAGCATTTT.